This T cell receptor beta chain was sequenced for a study of STAT5B mutations in CD4+ large granular lymphocyte leukemia. Whole-study findings and limits: Compared with healthy controls (2/35), patient top clones favored TRBV06 (8/27). CD4-sorted patient repertoires seemed more clonal than healthy CD4+ repertoires. Data were not HLA-matched across samples. Main leukemic clonotypes were patient-specific, but 25% appeared at low frequency elsewhere.

CDR3 length: 14 amino acids. V was clipped by 7 bases and J by 1 base, with 13 bases between them. The germline gives CDR1 MNHNY, CDR2 SVGAGI (reference sequence). About this clone: The antigen is undetermined.

Data came from immunoSEQ multiplex PCR; TCRdb stores just in-frame clones and leaves some out. The repertoire holds around 20,000 clones, 78% seen once, with roughly 0.41% in the top ten. This TCR was recovered from a human donor in good health. Sequencing was done on a sample of CD4+ T cells from blood buffy coats. This chain joins TRBV6-6 and TRBJ1-1; D is uncertain. DNA for the CDR3: TGTGCCAGCACTGAGGCCCTACAGAACACTGAAGCTTTCTTT. This codes for CASTEALQNTEAFF.